A selection of T cell receptor beta chains follows, all from one sample in a study of shared clonotypes between healthy human individuals. The table came from immunoSEQ multiplex PCR; TCRdb's copy has only in-frame clones and leaves some out. Of approximately 340,000 clones listed, more than 60% were seen once; the top ten hold less than 11%. The sequenced material came from memory CD4+ T cells sorted from blood. These receptors were obtained from a man aged 30 to 45 in good health. CDR3s include the opening cysteine and the closing phenylalanine or tryptophan. Each record gives: V gene, clone size, J gene, CDR3 protein. Some rows have no size entry. The others give once, few or many, or a class for an expanded clone.

TRBV5-1	once	TRBJ2-3	CASTRGGSTDTQYF
TRBV11-2	once	TRBJ2-3	CASSRGVTQYF
TRBV7-6	.	TRBJ2-2	CASSKRPAVDRTGELFF
TRBV18	few	TRBJ2-7	CASSPTETAYEQYF
TRBV5-4	.	TRBJ2-2	CASSLFTGELFF
TRBV5-1	.	TRBJ1-1	CASSLEGVGYTEAFF
TRBV28	once	TRBJ1-4	CASSLYSANEKLFF
TRBV7-2	.	TRBJ1-5	CASSLGTGSGNQPQHF
TRBV7-3	.	TRBJ1-5	CASSPGPGDQPQHF
TRBV28	.	TRBJ1-3	CASLRGGSGNTIYF
TRBV13	.	TRBJ2-7	CASSLTTSGNYEQYF
TRBV27	few	TRBJ2-3	CASSQASGRMADTQYF
TRBV29-1	.	TRBJ2-7	CSVDIGIDEQYF
TRBV28	.	TRBJ1-3	CASILSRGSGNTIYF
TRBV28	few	TRBJ1-2	CASRLTQGARGYTF
TRBV2	.	TRBJ2-3	CASSFGTGWTDTQYF
TRBV27	.	TRBJ2-1	CASSLSREITGFSYNEQFF
TRBV19	.	TRBJ2-1	CASLSPGLPYNEQFF
TRBV5-1	.	TRBJ2-1	CASRTGQGHNEQFF
TRBV4-1	.	TRBJ1-1	CASSQGAGLSMNTEAFF
TRBV7-6	.	TRBJ2-5	CASSTFGETQYF
TRBV5-4	.	TRBJ2-7	CASSYQREGPYEQYF